This entry lists 28 T cell receptor beta chains sequenced from one sample in a study of T cell responses to AZD1222 COVID-19 vaccine. Assay: immunoSEQ multiplex PCR; the TCRdb copy retains only in-frame clones and omits some. The table has some 84,000 clones, about 86% seen once. The source material was peripheral blood, sampled on day 0 of AZD1222 vaccination. These receptors originate from an adult in good health.

The genes are TRBV21-1 and TRBJ2-7; the table's D call, TRBD1, was not checked against the DNA. TRBV21-1 counts as a pseudogene. The CDR3 totals 17 residues. Here the CDR3 reads CARTLGPDSLTLYEQYF. The CDR3 bases are TGTGCCAGGACTCTAGGCCCGGACAGTCTGACCCTCTACGAGCAGTACTTC.

In DNA, the CDR3 is TGTGCCAGCAGTGGAGCTAACTATGGCTACACCTTC. Translating it yields CASSGANYGYTF. This chain connects TRBV6-6 to TRBJ1-2; D is undetermined. V lost 5 bases and J lost 0, with 4 bases in between. Per germline, CDR1 MNHNY and CDR2 SVGAGI (reference sequence). The CDR3 length is 12 residues.

The rearrangement uses TRBV9 and TRBJ1-1; D remains unclear. Trimming left V 2 bases short and J 5 bases short, with 16 bases between. This CDR3 region has 15 residues. Per germline, CDR1 SGDLS and CDR2 YYNGEE. Here the CDR3 reads CASSVNPFLGTEAFF. DNA of the CDR3: TGTGCCAGCAGCGTTAATCCTTTCCTAGGGACTGAAGCTTTCTTT.

The rearrangement uses TRBV7-9 and TRBJ2-1; tentatively, D is TRBD2 (5 bases). CDR1 and CDR2 from the germline V gene are SEHNR and FQNEAQ (reference sequence). This CDR3 spans 14 amino acids. Trimming took 1 base from V and 6 from J, leaving 10 bases between them. The CDR3 nucleotides are TGTGCCAGCAGCTTAGTAGGACTTTCCAATGAGCAGTTCTTC. This codes for CASSLVGLSNEQFF.

The chain is built from TRBV7-9 and TRBJ1-5, with 7 bases that match TRBD1. This CDR3 has 15 amino acids. V was pared by 5 bases and J by 2 bases, with 6 bases of the junction left unmatched. Germline loops: CDR1 SEHNR, CDR2 FQNEAQ (reference sequence). Here the CDR3 reads CASSPTGVRNQPQHF. DNA for the CDR3: TGTGCCAGCAGCCCTACAGGGGTGCGCAATCAGCCCCAGCATTTT.

The chain uses TRBV7-8 and TRBJ2-1; no clear D. The CDR3 covers 13 residues. Germline values: CDR1 SGHVS, CDR2 FQNEAQ. Deletions cut 4 bases from V and 2 bases from J, with 6 bases between. The CDR3 DNA reads TGTGCCAGCAGCTCCCCAACCTACAATGAGCAGTTCTTC. This translates into CASSSPTYNEQFF.

The chain links TRBV20-1 to TRBJ1-1; D unclear. The V gene lost 4 bases and the J gene lost 6 bases, with 3 bases spanning the gap. This CDR3 has 9 residues. Germline CDR1 reads DFQATT; CDR2 reads SNEGSKA (reference sequence). The CDR3 here is CSAMSEAFF. CDR3 bases: TGCAGTGCTATGTCTGAAGCTTTCTTT.

The chain couples TRBV13 to TRBJ1-1, with TRBD1 identical over 8 bases. The germline gives CDR1 PRHDT, CDR2 FYEKMQ (reference sequence). J lost 4 bases, V lost 5 bases, and 3 bases had no gene match. This CDR3 is 13 amino acids long. CDR3 in DNA: TGTGCCAGCAGCAACGGACAGGGCACTGAAGCTTTCTTT. Translated, it gives CASSNGQGTEAFF.

This chain connects TRBV7-9 to TRBJ2-5; 7 bases fit TRBD1. This CDR3 comprises 15 residues. Per the germline V gene, CDR1 is SEHNR and CDR2 is FQNEAQ (reference sequence). The V gene end was trimmed by 5 bases and the J gene end by 4 bases; junction bases not matched to a gene: 10. The CDR3 reads CASSPQGDRGETQYF. CDR3 in DNA: TGTGCCAGCAGCCCCCAGGGGGACCGGGGAGAGACCCAGTACTTC.

The chain has TRBV20-1 and TRBJ2-7; unclear D gene. This CDR3 has 11 amino acids. Germline V gene sequence: CDR1 DFQATT, CDR2 SNEGSKA (reference sequence). The ends were cut back, 6 bases at V and 6 bases at J, with 12 bases in the middle. CDR3 nucleotides: TGCAGTGCCGACCGTCAGGCCGAGCAGTACTTC. Translation gives CSADRQAEQYF.

A single count supports this clone. The rearrangement uses TRBV6-5 and TRBJ2-7; a weak D match, TRBD2 (5 bases). Trimming cost V 6 bases and J 3 bases, with 18 bases left between them. The V gene's germline CDR1 is MNHEY and CDR2 SVGAGI. The CDR3 covers 15 residues. Written as DNA, the CDR3 is TGTGCCAGCAGCCCCCCGGGCGGGCTTGTCTACGAGCAGTACTTC. It translates to CASSPPGGLVYEQYF.

The chain joins TRBV7-2 to TRBJ2-7; 9 nucleotides align to TRBD2. Germline V CDR1 and CDR2: SGHTA, FQGNSA. The CDR3 sequence is 15 residues long. V was pared by 2 bases and J by 6 bases, with 8 bases of the junction left unmatched. CDR3 amino acids: CASSLTGASGIEQYF. As DNA, the CDR3 is TGTGCCAGCAGCTTAACCGGGGCTAGCGGGATCGAGCAGTACTTC.

This clone was detected only once. V and J are TRBV28 and TRBJ1-4, with D possibly matching TRBD1 (6 bases). The CDR3 consists of 17 residues. Germline-derived CDR1 and CDR2 are MDHEN and SYDVKM. V shed 7 bases and J shed 6 bases, with 24 bases lying between them. CDR3 sequence: CASTTRGRGIVYEKLFF. The CDR3 DNA reads TGTGCCAGCACAACCCGGGGCAGGGGCATAGTTTATGAAAAACTGTTTTTT.

The genes are TRBV21-1 and TRBJ2-3; TRBD1 is taken as the D call from the table, unchecked against the DNA. TRBV21-1 corresponds to a pseudogene. There are 14 residues in the CDR3. The CDR3 sequence is CASSNTGPTDTQYF. Here the CDR3 DNA reads TGTGCCAGCAGCAACACAGGGCCCACAGATACGCAGTATTTT.

This sequence joins TRBV7-8 and TRBJ1-2; D might be TRBD1 (6 bases). The CDR3 extends over 13 amino acids. Germline-derived CDR1 and CDR2 are SGHVS and FQNEAQ. Trimming removed 0 bases at V and 5 bases at J, with 7 bases between. CDR3 sequence reads: CASSLARGYGYTF. CDR3 coding DNA: TGTGCCAGCAGCTTAGCCAGGGGATATGGCTACACCTTC.

The V gene is TRBV28, the J gene TRBJ2-5, with D unclear. CDR1 and CDR2 (germline): MDHEN, SYDVKM. V shed 4 bases and J shed 1 base, with 13 bases lying between them. The CDR3 is 15 amino acids. In DNA form, the CDR3 reads TGTGCCAGCAGTTCACGTCCAGGACGCCAAGAGACCCAGTACTTC. Protein: CASSSRPGRQETQYF.

The gene calls are TRBV28 and TRBJ1-1; D is unclear. Trimming pared 3 bases from V and 0 bases from J, leaving 17 bases between. Germline lookup yields CDR1 MDHEN and CDR2 SYDVKM. This CDR3 spans 17 amino acids. CDR3 nucleotides: TGTGCCAGCAGTTTCGAGCGCGCGTATGGGATGAACACTGAAGCTTTCTTT. Protein: CASSFERAYGMNTEAFF.

This clone was seen only once. This chain uses TRBV7-9 with TRBJ2-7; 8 bases agree with TRBD2. The germline gives CDR1 SEHNR, CDR2 FQNEAQ (reference sequence). After removal of 5 bases from V and 5 bases from J, the junction contained 8 bases not matched to a gene. CDR3 length equals 14 residues. DNA for the CDR3: TGTGCCAGCAGCCTCGGACTAGCTTTGGACGAGCAGTACTTC. As protein: CASSLGLALDEQYF.

This clone was seen only once. This chain uses TRBV28 with TRBJ2-7; TRBD2 matches 11 bases. Germline assignment: CDR1 MDHEN and CDR2 SYDVKM. The ends lost 6 bases at V and 4 bases at J; junction bases unmatched: 5. CDR3 length: 14 residues. CDR3 sequence (DNA): TGTGCCAGCAGCCGACTAGCGGGAAGGTACGAGCAGTACTTC. Translation gives CASSRLAGRYEQYF.

This chain joins TRBV24-1 and TRBJ2-3, with no clear D. Germline V CDR1 and CDR2: KGHDR, SFDVKD. This CDR3 has 15 amino acids. V was cut by 0 bases and J by 4 bases, with 10 bases left in between. CDR3 sequence reads: CATSDLGVEADTQYF. The DNA of the CDR3 is TGTGCCACCAGTGATTTGGGGGTAGAGGCAGATACGCAGTATTTT.

The genes are TRBV5-4 and TRBJ1-5; possibly TRBD1 for D (6 bases). Germline V gene sequence: CDR1 SGHNT, CDR2 YYREEE (reference sequence). This CDR3 region has 13 residues. V lost 2 bases to trimming and J lost 6 bases, with 9 bases between them. The CDR3 bases are TGTGCCAGCAGCTTAGGGGGGGGTCAGCCCCAGCATTTT. This translates into CASSLGGGQPQHF.

V usage is TRBV6-6 and J usage is TRBJ2-4, with 10 nucleotides matching TRBD1. Looked up from germline, CDR1 is MNHNY and CDR2 is SVGAGI (reference sequence). The CDR3 runs 13 residues. Trimming removed 7 bases from V and 8 bases from J; junction bases left unmatched: 5. Written as DNA, the CDR3 is TGTGCCAGCATGGACGGACAGGGGGACATTCAGTACTTC. As protein: CASMDGQGDIQYF.

CDR3 DNA sequence: TGTGCCAGCAGCCGACAGGGGGGGAACTCTGGAAACACCATATATTTT. This gives the protein CASSRQGGNSGNTIYF. This chain connects TRBV11-2 to TRBJ1-3; 9 bases agree with TRBD1. The V gene's germline CDR1 is SGHAT and CDR2 FQNNGV. Trimming cost V 5 bases and J 0 bases; bases outside gene matches: 5. This CDR3 is built from 16 residues.

The genes are TRBV15 and TRBJ2-7; the match to TRBD1 covers 7 bases. Germline V gene data show CDR1 as LNHNV and CDR2 as YYDKDF (reference sequence). V dropped 8 bases and J dropped 3; count of bases not matched to a gene: 4. This CDR3 is built from 12 residues. The CDR3 is CATARGNYEQYF. The CDR3 DNA sequence: TGTGCCACCGCCAGGGGGAACTACGAGCAGTACTTC.

J is TRBJ2-7 and V is TRBV13; 9 nucleotides match TRBD2. After removal of 4 bases from V and 2 bases from J, the junction contained 6 bases not matched to a gene. This CDR3 region has 15 residues. From germline, CDR1 is PRHDT and CDR2 FYEKMQ (reference sequence). This CDR3 is CASSSRTSATYEQYF. The CDR3 nucleotides are TGTGCCAGCAGCTCTCGGACTAGCGCGACCTACGAGCAGTACTTC.

This chain links TRBV11-3 with TRBJ1-5; no firm D call. The CDR3 covers 13 residues. Germline V lookup: CDR1 SGHNT, CDR2 YENEEA. Trimming took 5 bases from V and 4 from J, leaving 9 bases between them. The CDR3 DNA is TGTGCCAGCAGCCGCTCGGTAAATCAGCCCCAGCATTTT. This translates into CASSRSVNQPQHF.

The chain uses TRBV6-5 and TRBJ1-2, with unresolved D. CDR3 length: 16 amino acids. With 0 bases removed from V and 1 base from J, the gap between germline ends came to 12 bases. The germline CDR1 and CDR2 sequences are MNHEY and SVGAGI. As DNA, the CDR3 is TGTGCCAGCAGTTACTCGTTAAGAGGTGGTAACTATGGCTACACCTTC. Translation gives CASSYSLRGGNYGYTF.

The chain carries TRBV28 and TRBJ1-1; D remains ambiguous. CDR3 length equals 13 residues. The germline V gene encodes CDR1 MDHEN and CDR2 SYDVKM. V shed 1 base and J shed 3 bases, with 6 bases lying between them. The DNA for the CDR3 is TGTGCCAGCAGTTTATTACAAGACACTGAAGCTTTCTTT. Translated, it gives CASSLLQDTEAFF.